The next 28 T cell receptor beta chains were all read from a single sample in a study of blood T cell repertoires in COVID-19. Measured with immunoSEQ multiplex PCR; TCRdb has only the in-frame clones, and not every one. The data contain under 300,000 clones, roughly 88% of them singletons. The sequenced material came from peripheral blood. Receptors originate from an older woman with acute or convalescent COVID-19.

This chain uses TRBV2 with TRBJ1-5; perhaps TRBD1 as D (6 bases). V was shortened by 8 bases and J by 10 bases, with 12 bases between the two germline ends. Germline V gives CDR1 SNHLY, CDR2 FYNNEI. The CDR3 totals 11 residues. CDR3 bases: TGTGCCAGCGGAGGGGGGGGTCCCCAGCATTTT. This sequence encodes CASGGGGPQHF.

The chain carries TRBV11-2 and TRBJ1-1; no firm D call. The CDR3 contains 13 residues. The V end was cut by 5 bases, the J end by 7 bases, with 14 bases between. The V gene's germline CDR1 is SGHAT and CDR2 FQNNGV. As DNA, the CDR3 is TGTGCCAGCAGCCCCACCACGAGACTTGAAGCTTTCTTT. Its translation: CASSPTTRLEAFF.

The J gene is TRBJ2-7, the V gene TRBV2; D perhaps matches TRBD1 (5 bases). The CDR3 covers 12 residues. The germline V and J ends were trimmed by 7 bases and 0 bases, with 7 bases remaining between them. The germline V gene encodes CDR1 SNHLY and CDR2 FYNNEI. The CDR3 nucleotides are TGTGCCAGCAAGCAGGGCTCCTACGAGCAGTACTTC. Amino acid sequence: CASKQGSYEQYF.

The chain has TRBV10-2 and TRBJ2-3; TRBD2 matches at 9 bases. Germline V gene lookup returns CDR1 WSHSY and CDR2 SAAADI. The CDR3 length is 15 residues. Trimming removed 4 bases from V and 0 bases from J; junction bases left unmatched: 2. This CDR3 reads CASSGRGGSTDTQYF. CDR3 bases: TGCGCCAGCAGTGGGCGGGGGGGAAGCACAGATACGCAGTATTTT.

This clone was detected once. The rearrangement uses TRBV2 and TRBJ2-3, with 8 bases matching TRBD2. Germline V gives CDR1 SNHLY, CDR2 FYNNEI. With 7 bases clipped from V and 5 bases from J, the junction kept 2 bases outside the gene matches. The CDR3 has 12 amino acids. CDR3 amino acids: CASNRGGDTQYF. CDR3 in DNA: TGTGCCAGCAATCGGGGGGGAGATACGCAGTATTTT.

The chain carries TRBV3-1 (or the pseudogene TRBV3-2) and TRBJ1-2; weak D call: TRBD1 (6 bases). The CDR3 sequence is 17 residues long. Germline V lookup: CDR1 LGHDT, CDR2 YNNKEL (reference sequence). Between the trimmed V and J ends, which lost 3 bases and 3 bases, there was a span of 20 bases. Written as DNA, the CDR3 is TGTGCCAGCAGCCACTGGGGGCCCAGGGAGAGCGACTATGGCTACACCTTC. It is translated as CASSHWGPRESDYGYTF.

V is TRBV6-5 and J is TRBJ1-6; the D is unclear. V lost 0 bases to trimming and J lost 10 bases, with 13 bases between them. The germline V gene encodes CDR1 MNHEY and CDR2 SVGAGI. This CDR3 is 15 amino acids long. The CDR3 is CASSYSNGRGSPLHF. Here the CDR3 DNA reads TGTGCCAGCAGTTACTCGAACGGCCGGGGATCACCCCTCCACTTT.

The rearrangement joins TRBV18 to TRBJ1-6; unclear D gene. Trimming took off 6 bases at V and 9 bases at J, with 9 bases between the two ends. This CDR3 has 12 amino acids. Germline values: CDR1 KGHSH, CDR2 LQKENI. Written as DNA, the CDR3 is TGTGCCAGCTCTCTTAGAGGTTCACCCCTCCACTTT. Its translation is CASSLRGSPLHF.

This clone was picked up a small number of times. This chain uses TRBV3-1 (or the pseudogene TRBV3-2) with TRBJ2-5, with a possible D match to TRBD2 (5 bases). The length of the CDR3 is 15 residues. CDR1 and CDR2 from the germline V gene are LGHDT and YNNKEL (reference sequence). The ends were cut back, 4 bases at V and 1 base at J, with 13 bases in the middle. CDR3 sequence: CASSPPKRAQETQYF. In DNA form, the CDR3 reads TGTGCCAGCAGCCCCCCTAAGAGGGCCCAAGAGACCCAGTACTTC.

This clone was seen a handful of times. The chain is built from TRBV10-3 and TRBJ1-1; maybe TRBD1 (5 bases). Germline V lookup: CDR1 ENHRY, CDR2 SYGVKD. The CDR3 spans 12 residues. Trimming cost V 3 bases and J 11 bases, with 13 bases left between them. This CDR3 is CAISERPGLAFF. The CDR3 coding sequence is TGTGCCATCAGTGAACGTCCAGGGCTGGCTTTCTTT.

The chain employs TRBV7-9 and TRBJ1-4, with TRBD1 matching over 7 bases. The CDR3 runs to 14 residues. Germline V gene lookup returns CDR1 SEHNR and CDR2 FQNEAQ (reference sequence). The junction had 8 bases not matched to a gene; V was cut back by 5 bases and J by 8 bases. The CDR3 DNA reads as TGTGCCAGCAGCGTTTCAGGGGGTCAGGAAAAACTGTTTTTT. It yields the protein CASSVSGGQEKLFF.

Written as DNA, the CDR3 is TGTGCCAGCAGTGATCGGCAGGCTAGCAATCAGCCCCAGCATTTT. Protein sequence: CASSDRQASNQPQHF. The gene calls are TRBV6-1 and TRBJ1-5; D call uncertain. Between the trimmed V and J ends, which lost 3 bases and 0 bases, there was a span of 9 bases. Germline CDR1 MNHNS, CDR2 SASEGT. The CDR3 covers 15 residues.

This clone occurred a few times. The chain couples TRBV29-1 to TRBJ1-2; TRBD1 matches 7 bases. Trimming removed 7 bases from V and 4 bases from J; junction bases left unmatched: 6. In germline, CDR1 is SQVTM, CDR2 ANQGSEA. The CDR3 consists of 12 residues. The CDR3 DNA is TGCAGCGCCGACAGGGAAGCCTATGGCTACACCTTC. Translation gives CSADREAYGYTF. Supplemented by reference TRBV29-1 and TRBJ1-2, the full variable domain reads SAVISQKPSRDICQRGTSLTIQCQVDSQVTMMFWYRQQPGQSLTLIATANQGSEATYESGFVIDKFPISRPNLTFSTLTVSNMSPEDSSIYLCSADREAYGYTFGSGTRLTVV.

V and J are TRBV7-2 and TRBJ2-5, with 11 nucleotides matching TRBD2. CDR3 length: 14 amino acids. CDR1 SGHTA and CDR2 FQGNSA come from the germline V gene. The CDR3 region is CVEAASGGQETQYF. Written as DNA, the CDR3 is TGTGTCGAGGCTGCTAGCGGGGGGCAAGAGACCCAGTACTTC.

The rearrangement joins TRBV10-1 to TRBJ2-1; TRBD2 aligns across 8 bases. V gave up 0 bases and J gave up 7 bases; unmatched junction bases: 5. The CDR3 is 15 amino acids. The germline V gene has CDR1 WNHNN and CDR2 SYGVQD (reference sequence). The CDR3 reads CASSESRGGINEQFF. Here the CDR3 DNA reads TGCGCCAGCAGTGAGTCTCGGGGGGGCATAAATGAGCAGTTCTTC.

In this sample, this clone turned up once. This chain uses TRBV12-3 or TRBV12-4 with TRBJ1-2; 8 nucleotides agree with TRBD1. This CDR3 is 13 amino acids long. V was clipped by 5 bases and J by 6 bases; unmatched bases: 5. The CDR3 coding sequence is TGTGCCAGCAGTCCGGACAGGGTCGATGGCTACACCTTC. Translating gives CASSPDRVDGYTF.

The DNA for the CDR3 is TGTGCCATCAGTGACCGAGTAGCGGGGGATTACAATGAGCAGTTCTTC. Amino acid sequence: CAISDRVAGDYNEQFF. The rearrangement links TRBV10-3 to TRBJ2-1, with 9 nucleotides matching TRBD2. CDR3 size: 16 residues. Germline loops: CDR1 ENHRY, CDR2 SYGVKD. V lost 3 bases to trimming and J lost 4 bases; unmatched junction nucleotides: 7.

The J gene is TRBJ1-4, the V gene TRBV5-1; TRBD1 is a possible D gene (6 bases). V lost 4 bases, J lost 3 bases, and 13 bases lay in between. This CDR3 comprises 15 residues. Germline V gene sequence: CDR1 SGHRS, CDR2 YFSETQ. The CDR3 spells CASSNPQGSNEKLFF. The CDR3 region has the DNA TGCGCCAGCAGCAACCCACAGGGTTCTAATGAAAAACTGTTTTTT.

The CDR3 sequence is CASSPGRGAFF. The CDR3 DNA reads TGTGCCAGCTCACCTGGCAGGGGAGCTTTCTTT. The chain uses TRBV18 and TRBJ1-1; possible D gene TRBD1, 6 bases. With 3 bases removed from V and 10 bases from J, the gap between germline ends came to 9 bases. From germline, CDR1 is KGHSH and CDR2 LQKENI. The CDR3 is made up of 11 amino acids.

J is TRBJ1-2 and V is TRBV5-5; possibly TRBD1 for D (5 bases). Germline assignment: CDR1 SGHKS and CDR2 YYEKEE (reference sequence). There are 15 residues in the CDR3. With 4 bases removed from V and 7 bases from J, the gap between germline ends came to 20 bases. The CDR3 here is CASSPGGPGSRGYTF. Written as DNA, the CDR3 is TGTGCCAGCAGCCCGGGCGGTCCAGGGTCCCGTGGCTACACCTTC.

This clone has only one observation. The rearrangement uses TRBV7-9 and TRBJ2-1; TRBD1 matches at 10 bases. The CDR3 totals 16 residues. The J segment lost 2 bases and the V segment lost 5 bases, leaving 6 bases of the junction unmatched. The V gene's germline CDR1 is SEHNR and CDR2 FQNEAQ (reference sequence). The CDR3 DNA follows: TGTGCCAGCAGCCGGGGACAGGGGATTACCTACAATGAGCAGTTCTTC. Its protein is CASSRGQGITYNEQFF. The entire variable domain, with the rest obtained from reference TRBV7-9 and TRBJ2-1, is as follows: DTGVSQNPRHKITKRGQNVTFRCDPISEHNRLYWYRQTLGQGPEFLTYFQNEAQLEKSRLLSDRFSAERPKGSFSTLEIQRTEQGDSAMYLCASSRGQGITYNEQFFGPGTRLTVL.

The V and J genes are TRBV7-8 and TRBJ1-1; 8 bases map to TRBD1. V lost 4 bases to trimming and J lost 5 bases; unmatched junction nucleotides: 6. CDR1 SGHVS and CDR2 FQNEAQ come from the germline V gene. The CDR3 covers 14 residues. This chain's CDR3 is CASSSTGGRTEAFF. The DNA for the CDR3 is TGTGCCAGCAGCTCAACAGGGGGGAGAACTGAAGCTTTCTTT.

A note on this clone: This specimen includes other DNA sequences encoding the same CDR3. The V call is TRBV3-1 (or the pseudogene TRBV3-2), the J call TRBJ1-2; 11 nucleotides match TRBD1. There are 13 residues in the CDR3. V gave up 3 bases and J gave up 8 bases; unmatched junction bases: 2. The germline CDR1 and CDR2 sequences are LGHDT and YNNKEL (reference sequence). The CDR3 DNA sequence: TGTGCCAGCAGCCAGGGGACAGGGGGAGGCTACACCTTC. Amino acid sequence: CASSQGTGGGYTF.

The V and J genes are TRBV7-9 and TRBJ1-2, with D possibly being TRBD1 (6 bases). V lost 1 base and J lost 6, with 12 bases in between. CDR3 length: 14 amino acids. Germline values: CDR1 SEHNR, CDR2 FQNEAQ (reference sequence). CDR3 in amino acids: CASSLDRAQDGYTF. In nucleotides, the CDR3 is TGTGCCAGCAGCTTAGACAGGGCCCAGGATGGCTACACCTTC.

Remarks on this clone: Other DNA sequences in this sample translate to the same CDR3. This chain joins TRBV5-5 and TRBJ1-1; no clear D gene. V lost 0 bases and J lost 0, with 6 bases in between. Per the germline V gene, CDR1 is SGHKS and CDR2 is YYEKEE (reference sequence). The CDR3 extends over 14 amino acids. The CDR3 sequence: CASSLDSMNTEAFF. DNA for the CDR3: TGTGCCAGCAGCTTGGACAGCATGAACACTGAAGCTTTCTTT.

The chain joins TRBV5-1 to TRBJ2-5, with a tentative D call TRBD2 (5 bases). Per germline, CDR1 SGHRS and CDR2 YFSETQ. Trimming cost V 3 bases and J 4 bases, with 7 bases left between them. This CDR3 has 12 amino acids. The CDR3 sequence is CASSWAGETQYF. For the CDR3, the DNA is TGCGCCAGCAGCTGGGCGGGAGAGACCCAGTACTTC.

This chain uses TRBV9 with TRBJ2-5; D is ambiguous. The CDR3 runs 15 residues. The germline gives CDR1 SGDLS, CDR2 YYNGEE. Trimming shortened V by 4 bases and J by 4 bases, and 17 bases separated the two germline ends. CDR3: CASSLSSGGAETQYF. CDR3 sequence (DNA): TGTGCCAGCAGCTTATCCTCGGGTGGAGCAGAGACCCAGTACTTC.

This rearrangement joins TRBV3-1 (or the pseudogene TRBV3-2) to TRBJ2-3; D is uncertain. Germline V gives CDR1 LGHDT, CDR2 YNNKEL (reference sequence). V was clipped by 4 bases and J by 7 bases, with 18 bases between them. The CDR3 is 15 residues long. The CDR3 loop reads CASSPDWVQGYTQYF. The DNA of the CDR3 is TGTGCCAGCAGCCCCGACTGGGTTCAAGGATATACGCAGTATTTT.